This TCR beta chain came from a study of T cell responses to AZD1222 COVID-19 vaccine. Notes on this clone: Its specificity is unknown.

Findings of the study overall: Spike-specific TCR repertoires showed rising breadth and depth after two AZD1222 doses. Just 6 or 7 people given AZD1222 tested seropositive at baseline. The study reported that nearly half of spike-specific TCRs target unmutated variant regions. Donors, mostly white British, included more females; clonal diversity was possibly underestimated.

Only in-frame clones appear in the TCRdb table, and some are missing; sequencing was by immunoSEQ multiplex PCR. Among approximately 92,000 clones, approximately 91% were seen once, and the ten largest hold more than 6.5%. V shed 6 bases and J shed 10 bases, with 13 bases lying between them. The CDR3 loop spans 12 amino acids. Per the germline V gene, CDR1 is MNHEY and CDR2 is SVGAGI. This chain links TRBV6-5 with TRBJ2-1, with a weak D call TRBD2 (5 bases). The material was peripheral blood, obtained on day 0 of AZD1222 vaccination. The sequence derives from an adult in good health. The CDR3 sequence is CASRDLAWEQFF. For the CDR3, the DNA is TGTGCCAGCAGGGACCTAGCTTGGGAGCAGTTCTTC.